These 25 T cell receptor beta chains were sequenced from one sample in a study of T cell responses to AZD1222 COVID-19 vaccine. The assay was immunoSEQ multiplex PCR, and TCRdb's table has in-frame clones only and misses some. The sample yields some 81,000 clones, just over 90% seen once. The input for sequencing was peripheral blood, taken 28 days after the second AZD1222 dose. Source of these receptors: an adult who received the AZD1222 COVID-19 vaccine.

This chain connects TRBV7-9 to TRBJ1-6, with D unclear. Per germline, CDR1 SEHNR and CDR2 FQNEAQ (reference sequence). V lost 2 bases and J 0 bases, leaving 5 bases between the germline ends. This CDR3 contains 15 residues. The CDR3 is CASSLQSSYNSPLHF. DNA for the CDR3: TGTGCCAGCAGCTTACAGAGCTCCTATAATTCACCCCTCCACTTT.

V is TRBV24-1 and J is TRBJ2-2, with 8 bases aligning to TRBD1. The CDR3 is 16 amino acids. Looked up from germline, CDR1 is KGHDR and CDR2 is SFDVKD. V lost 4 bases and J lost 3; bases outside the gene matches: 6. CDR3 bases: TGTGCCACCAGTGAGCCTGGACAGGGCGACACCGGGGAGCTGTTTTTT. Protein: CATSEPGQGDTGELFF.

CDR3 bases: TGTGCCAGCAGCTCGCTAGGCGACACAGATACGCAGTATTTT. Encoded protein: CASSSLGDTDTQYF. The chain uses TRBV11-2 and TRBJ2-3; D not resolved. The V gene lost 4 bases and the J gene lost 2 bases, with 10 bases spanning the gap. Germline loops: CDR1 SGHAT, CDR2 FQNNGV. The CDR3 contains 14 residues.

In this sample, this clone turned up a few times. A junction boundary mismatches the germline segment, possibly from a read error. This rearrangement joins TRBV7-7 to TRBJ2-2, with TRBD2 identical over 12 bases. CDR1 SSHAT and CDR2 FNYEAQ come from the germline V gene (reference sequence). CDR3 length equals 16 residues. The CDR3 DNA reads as TGTGCTAGCAGCCTTCGGACTAGCGGGGCCACCGGGGAGCTGTTTTTT. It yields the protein CASSLRTSGATGELFF.

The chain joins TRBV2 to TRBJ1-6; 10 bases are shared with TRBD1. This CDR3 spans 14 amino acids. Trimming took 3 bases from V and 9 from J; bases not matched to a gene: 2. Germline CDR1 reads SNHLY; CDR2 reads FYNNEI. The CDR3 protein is CASSEDRGISPLHF. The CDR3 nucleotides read TGTGCCAGCAGTGAGGACAGGGGGATTTCACCCCTCCACTTT.

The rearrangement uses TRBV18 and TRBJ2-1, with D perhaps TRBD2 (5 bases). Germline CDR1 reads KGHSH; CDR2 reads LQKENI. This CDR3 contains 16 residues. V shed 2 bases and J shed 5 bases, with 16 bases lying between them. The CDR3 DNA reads TGTGCCAGCTCACCAGGATCGGGAATTACTCACAATGAGCAGTTCTTC. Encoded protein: CASSPGSGITHNEQFF.

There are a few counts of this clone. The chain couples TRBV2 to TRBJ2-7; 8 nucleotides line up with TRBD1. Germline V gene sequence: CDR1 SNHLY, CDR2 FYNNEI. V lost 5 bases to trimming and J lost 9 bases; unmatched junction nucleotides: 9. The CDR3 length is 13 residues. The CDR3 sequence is CASSPLDRVGQYF. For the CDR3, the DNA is TGTGCCAGCAGTCCCTTGGACAGGGTCGGGCAGTACTTC.

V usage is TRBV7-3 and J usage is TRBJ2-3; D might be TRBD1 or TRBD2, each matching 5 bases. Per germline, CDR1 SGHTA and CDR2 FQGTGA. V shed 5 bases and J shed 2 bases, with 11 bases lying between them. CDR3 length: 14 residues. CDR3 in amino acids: CASSPGTHTDTQYF. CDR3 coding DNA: TGTGCCAGCAGCCCAGGGACCCACACAGATACGCAGTATTTT.

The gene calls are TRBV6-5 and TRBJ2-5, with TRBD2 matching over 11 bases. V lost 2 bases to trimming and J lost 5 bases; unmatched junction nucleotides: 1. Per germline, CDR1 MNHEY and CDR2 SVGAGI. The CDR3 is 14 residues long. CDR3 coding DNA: TGTGCCAGCAGTTACATAGCGGGGGGGGAGACCCAGTACTTC. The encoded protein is CASSYIAGGETQYF.

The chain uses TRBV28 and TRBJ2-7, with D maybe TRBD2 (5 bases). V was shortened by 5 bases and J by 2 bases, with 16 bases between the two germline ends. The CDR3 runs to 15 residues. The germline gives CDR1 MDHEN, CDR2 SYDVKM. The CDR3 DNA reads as TGTGCCAGCAGTACTCGGGGTAGAATTACCTACGAGCAGTACTTC. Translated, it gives CASSTRGRITYEQYF.

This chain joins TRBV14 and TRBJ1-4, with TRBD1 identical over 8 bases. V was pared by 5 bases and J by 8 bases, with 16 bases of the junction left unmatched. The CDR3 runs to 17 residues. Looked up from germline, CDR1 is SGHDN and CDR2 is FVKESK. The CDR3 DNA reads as TGTGCCAGCAGCGCCACATATGGCAGGGGGCCTGTAGAAAAACTGTTTTTT. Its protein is CASSATYGRGPVEKLFF.

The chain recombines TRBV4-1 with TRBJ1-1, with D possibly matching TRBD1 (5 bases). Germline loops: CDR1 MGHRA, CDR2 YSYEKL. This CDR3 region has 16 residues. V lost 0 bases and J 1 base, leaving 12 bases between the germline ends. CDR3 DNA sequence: TGCGCCAGCAGCCAAGATTGGGGCAGGAGGAACACTGAAGCTTTCTTT. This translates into CASSQDWGRRNTEAFF.

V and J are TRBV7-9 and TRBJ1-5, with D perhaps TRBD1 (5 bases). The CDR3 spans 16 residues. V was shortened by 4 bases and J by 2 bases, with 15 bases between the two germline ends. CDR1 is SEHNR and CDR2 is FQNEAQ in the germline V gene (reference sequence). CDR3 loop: CASSSGGVGGNQPQHF. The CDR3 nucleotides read TGTGCCAGCAGCTCCGGGGGGGTTGGCGGCAATCAGCCCCAGCATTTT.

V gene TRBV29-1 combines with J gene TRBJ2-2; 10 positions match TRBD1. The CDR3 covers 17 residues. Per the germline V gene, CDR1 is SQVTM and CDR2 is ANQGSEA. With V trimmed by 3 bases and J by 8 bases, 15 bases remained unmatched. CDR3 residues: CSVERGADRGRPGELFF. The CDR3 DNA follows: TGCAGCGTTGAGAGAGGGGCCGACAGGGGGCGGCCGGGGGAGCTGTTTTTT.

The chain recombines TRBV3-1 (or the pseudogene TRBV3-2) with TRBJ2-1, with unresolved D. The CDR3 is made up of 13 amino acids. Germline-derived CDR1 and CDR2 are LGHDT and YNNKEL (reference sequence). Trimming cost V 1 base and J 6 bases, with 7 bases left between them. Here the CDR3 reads CASSQVYSNEQFF. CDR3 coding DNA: TGTGCCAGCAGCCAAGTTTACAGCAATGAGCAGTTCTTC.

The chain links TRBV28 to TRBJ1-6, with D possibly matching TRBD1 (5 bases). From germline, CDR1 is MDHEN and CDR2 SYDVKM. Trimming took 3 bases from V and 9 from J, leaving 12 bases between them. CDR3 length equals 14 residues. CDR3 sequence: CASSFRQGGSPLHF. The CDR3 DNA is TGTGCCAGCAGTTTCCGGCAGGGTGGTTCACCCCTCCACTTT.

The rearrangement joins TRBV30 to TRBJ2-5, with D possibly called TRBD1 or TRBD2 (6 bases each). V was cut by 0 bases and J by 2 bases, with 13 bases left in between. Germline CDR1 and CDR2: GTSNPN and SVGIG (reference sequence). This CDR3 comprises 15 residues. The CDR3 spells CAWSVVGGLQETQYF. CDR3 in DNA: TGTGCCTGGAGTGTAGTGGGGGGCCTACAAGAGACCCAGTACTTC.

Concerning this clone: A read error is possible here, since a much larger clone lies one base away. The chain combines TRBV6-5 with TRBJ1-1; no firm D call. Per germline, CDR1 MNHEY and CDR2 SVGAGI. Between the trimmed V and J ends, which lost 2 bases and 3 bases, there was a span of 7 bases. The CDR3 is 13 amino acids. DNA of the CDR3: TGTGCCAGCAGTTACGCACGGCACACTGAAGCTTTCTTT. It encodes CASSYARHTEAFF.

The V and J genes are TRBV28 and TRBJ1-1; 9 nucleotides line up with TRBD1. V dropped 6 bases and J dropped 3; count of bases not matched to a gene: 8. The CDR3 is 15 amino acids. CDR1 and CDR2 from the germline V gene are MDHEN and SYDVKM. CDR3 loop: CASSPGQGADTEAFF. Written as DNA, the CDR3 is TGTGCCAGCAGCCCGGGACAGGGAGCGGACACTGAAGCTTTCTTT.

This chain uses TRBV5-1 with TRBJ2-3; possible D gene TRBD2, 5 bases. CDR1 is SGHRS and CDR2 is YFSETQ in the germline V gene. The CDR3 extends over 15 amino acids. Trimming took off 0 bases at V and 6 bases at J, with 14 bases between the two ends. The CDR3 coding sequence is TGCGCCAGCAGCTTGGTACAGCGGAGGCAGGATACGCAGTATTTT. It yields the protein CASSLVQRRQDTQYF.

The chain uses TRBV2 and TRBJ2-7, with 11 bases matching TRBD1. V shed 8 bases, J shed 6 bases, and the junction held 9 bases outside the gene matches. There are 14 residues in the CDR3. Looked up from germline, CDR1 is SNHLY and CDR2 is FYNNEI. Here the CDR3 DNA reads TGTGCCAGCTGGGCGGGACAGGGGGGGCTCGAGCAGTACTTC. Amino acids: CASWAGQGGLEQYF.

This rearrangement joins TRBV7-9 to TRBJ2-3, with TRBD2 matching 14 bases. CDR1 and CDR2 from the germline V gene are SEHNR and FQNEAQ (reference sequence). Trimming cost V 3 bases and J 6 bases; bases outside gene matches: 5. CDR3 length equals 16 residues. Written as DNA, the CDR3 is TGTGCCAGCAGCTTCACGGGACTAGCGGGGGTGGATACGCAGTATTTT. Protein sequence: CASSFTGLAGVDTQYF.

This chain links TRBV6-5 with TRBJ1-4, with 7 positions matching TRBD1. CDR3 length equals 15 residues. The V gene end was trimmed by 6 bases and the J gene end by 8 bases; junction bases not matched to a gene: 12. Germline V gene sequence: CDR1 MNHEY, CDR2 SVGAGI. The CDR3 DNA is TGTGCCAGCAGCCCACAGACAGGGTATGGGGAAAAACTGTTTTTT. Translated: CASSPQTGYGEKLFF.

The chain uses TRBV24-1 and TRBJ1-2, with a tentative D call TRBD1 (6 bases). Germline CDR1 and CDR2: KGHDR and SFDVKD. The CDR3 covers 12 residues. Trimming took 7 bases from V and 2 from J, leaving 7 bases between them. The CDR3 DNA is TGTGCCACCAGGGACAGAAACTATGGCTACACCTTC. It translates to CATRDRNYGYTF.

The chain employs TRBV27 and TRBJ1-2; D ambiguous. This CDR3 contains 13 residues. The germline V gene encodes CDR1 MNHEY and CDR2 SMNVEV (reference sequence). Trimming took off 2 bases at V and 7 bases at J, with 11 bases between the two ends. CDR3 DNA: TGTGCCAGCAGTTTAGAACCCTACTCTGGCTACACCTTC. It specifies CASSLEPYSGYTF.